The 22 T cell receptor beta chains in this list originate from one sample, sequenced in a study of CD8+CD57+ T cells in acquired aplastic anemia. By flow cytometry, patients selected for sequencing had shown an expansion of CD8+CD57+ cells. The template for TCR beta VDJ and CDR3 sequence profiling was genomic DNA. TCRdb re-called the reads with MiXCR, one entry per CDR3 protein. This sample has under 200,000 distinct CDR3 sequences, with roughly 50% found just once. The sequenced material came from sorted CD4+, CD8+, or CD8+CD57+ T cells (not recorded which) from PBMCs. These receptors were obtained from a human donor with aplastic anemia.

On this clonotype: The missing conserved phenylalanine or tryptophan at the end of this CDR3 makes a read error likely. This chain uses TRBV4-3 with TRBJ1-2; TRBD1 agrees at 7 bases. The CDR3 is 18 residues long. The J segment lost 4 bases and the V segment lost 0 bases, leaving 14 bases of the junction unmatched. The V gene's germline CDR1 is LGHNA and CDR2 YSLEER. The DNA for the CDR3 is TGCGCCAGCAGCCAAGACTGGGGGACAGCCCTAGAGGGCTATGGCTACACCCTC. It is translated as CASSQDWGTALEGYGYTL.

This chain joins TRBV7-6 and TRBJ2-1; 10 nucleotides agree with TRBD1. Germline CDR1 and CDR2: SGHVS and FNYEAQ. The CDR3 length is 16 residues. V was clipped by 2 bases and J by 5 bases; unmatched bases: 6. As DNA, the CDR3 is TGTGCCAGCAGCTTAAAGACAGGGGGCGCCAACAATGAGCAGTTCTTC. It encodes CASSLKTGGANNEQFF.

The rearrangement links TRBV25-1 to TRBJ2-5; D might be TRBD1 (5 bases). The CDR3 totals 14 residues. V lost 6 bases and J 2 bases, leaving 13 bases between the germline ends. CDR1 and CDR2 (germline): MGHDK, SYGVNS. Here the CDR3 reads CASSPQGLQETQYF. The CDR3 nucleotides read TGTGCCAGCAGCCCGCAGGGTCTGCAAGAGACCCAGTACTTC.

This clonotype appeared many times. The genes are TRBV6-2 or TRBV6-3 and TRBJ2-1; D possibly corresponds to TRBD2 (5 bases). CDR3 size: 13 residues. Germline V gives CDR1 MNHEY, CDR2 SVGEGT. Trimming pared 2 bases from V and 5 bases from J, leaving 7 bases between. CDR3: CASSYGRNNEQFF. In DNA form, the CDR3 reads TGTGCCAGCAGTTACGGGAGAAACAATGAGCAGTTCTTC.

The genes are TRBV19 and TRBJ1-2, with D perhaps matching TRBD1 (5 bases). The CDR3 spans 14 residues. Germline lookup yields CDR1 LNHDA and CDR2 SQIVND (reference sequence). V was shortened by 8 bases and J by 0 bases, with 13 bases between the two germline ends. DNA for the CDR3: TGTGCCAGTGGGGACTGGGTAACTAACTATGGCTACACCTTC. Residues: CASGDWVTNYGYTF.

This clonotype was observed a handful of times. A much larger clone lies a single base off, so this may be a read error. The chain carries TRBV4-3 and TRBJ2-3, with a tentative D call TRBD2 (5 bases). The germline V gene has CDR1 LGHNA and CDR2 YSLEER. The CDR3 totals 12 residues. V was shortened by 11 bases and J by 2 bases, with 11 bases between the two germline ends. CDR3 residues: CASRGSTDTQYF. CDR3 sequence (DNA): TGCGCCTCACGAGGGTCCACAGATACGCAGTATTTT.

This rearrangement joins TRBV14 to TRBJ2-5; 8 nucleotides agree with TRBD2. This CDR3 contains 14 residues. CDR1 SGHDN and CDR2 FVKESK come from the germline V gene. After removal of 4 bases from V and 3 bases from J, the junction contained 4 bases not matched to a gene. For the CDR3, the DNA is TGTGCCAGCAGCCTCCTACTAGCGGAAGAGACCCAGTACTTC. Translating it yields CASSLLLAEETQYF. Complete variable domain (other parts from reference TRBV14 and TRBJ2-5): EAGVTQFPSHSVIEKGQTVTLRCDPISGHDNLYWYRRVMGKEIKFLLHFVKESKQDESGMPNNRFLAERTGGTYSTLKVQPAELEDSGVYFCASSLLLAEETQYFGPGTRLLVL.

V is TRBV20-1 and J is TRBJ1-3, with D hard to call. The CDR3 has 13 amino acids. V shed 0 bases and J shed 9 bases, with 12 bases lying between them. CDR1 DFQATT and CDR2 SNEGSKA come from the germline V gene (reference sequence). The CDR3 DNA reads TGCAGTGCTAGAGATATAGAGGTATCCACCATATATTTT. Translation gives CSARDIEVSTIYF.

The chain combines TRBV7-9 with TRBJ2-7; D might be TRBD2 (6 bases). The CDR3 is 14 amino acids. The germline V gene has CDR1 SEHNR and CDR2 FQNEAQ (reference sequence). The V gene lost 2 bases and the J gene lost 4 bases, with 12 bases spanning the gap. This CDR3 reads CASSLMWGTYEQYF. CDR3 nucleotide sequence: TGTGCCAGCAGCTTAATGTGGGGGACTTACGAGCAGTACTTC.

This clonotype was recorded a few times. Lacking the conserved final phenylalanine or tryptophan, this CDR3 likely reflects a read error. The chain has TRBV12-5 and TRBJ2-1, with 8 bases matching TRBD1. The trim removed 5 bases at V and 2 bases at J, leaving 8 bases unmatched. The CDR3 is 16 residues long. The germline V gene encodes CDR1 LGHNT and CDR2 FRNRAP. This CDR3 is CASGAKTGVPYNEQFL. In DNA form, the CDR3 reads TGTGCTAGTGGTGCTAAGACAGGGGTGCCCTACAATGAGCAGTTCCTC.

The table lists this clonotype with a few counts. The chain is built from TRBV3-1 and TRBJ1-1, with D hard to call. The germline V and J ends were trimmed by 1 base and 6 bases, with 6 bases remaining between them. This CDR3 is built from 12 residues. Germline V gene lookup returns CDR1 LGHDT and CDR2 YNNKEL (reference sequence). The DNA of the CDR3 is TGTGCCAGCAGCCAAGTTCGCTCTGAAGCTTTCTTT. Its translation: CASSQVRSEAFF.

A single count supports this clonotype. The chain combines TRBV20-1 with TRBJ2-7; 7 nucleotides align to TRBD2. Trimming at V came to 4 bases and at J to 2 bases, leaving 8 bases not matched to a gene. This CDR3 comprises 14 residues. Germline values: CDR1 DFQATT, CDR2 SNEGSKA (reference sequence). The CDR3 DNA sequence: TGCAGTGCTATTGCGGGAGACGGGACCTACGAGCAGTACTTC. It yields the protein CSAIAGDGTYEQYF.

V usage is TRBV19 and J usage is TRBJ2-3, with D hard to call. The CDR3 has 14 residues. CDR1 LNHDA and CDR2 SQIVND come from the germline V gene (reference sequence). V lost 5 bases to trimming and J lost 4 bases, with 13 bases between them. CDR3 sequence reads: CASSATLSADTQYF. The CDR3 DNA sequence: TGTGCCAGTAGTGCGACGTTAAGTGCAGATACGCAGTATTTT.

Note on this clonotype: At one boundary the junction diverges from the germline segment, which might be a read error. The rearrangement uses TRBV13 and TRBJ1-6; 8 bases align to TRBD1. This CDR3 spans 15 amino acids. Germline CDR1 is PRHDT and CDR2 is FYEKMQ (reference sequence). CDR3 residues: CASSLAAGGNSPPHF. The CDR3 DNA follows: TGTGCCAGCAGCTTGGCGGCAGGGGGCAATTCACCCCCCCACTTT.

The J gene is TRBJ2-5, the V gene TRBV20-1; 7 nucleotides agree with TRBD2. Per germline, CDR1 DFQATT and CDR2 SNEGSKA (reference sequence). The CDR3 has 13 amino acids. Germline trimming cut 1 base from V and 4 bases from J; bases unmatched to any gene: 3. The CDR3 sequence: CSARGGGGETQYF. The CDR3, as DNA: TGCAGTGCTAGAGGTGGGGGGGGAGAGACCCAGTACTTC.

The chain recombines TRBV5-5 with TRBJ2-5; 9 bases align to TRBD2. V shed 2 bases, J shed 0 bases, and the junction held 2 bases outside the gene matches. Germline CDR1 and CDR2: SGHKS and YYEKEE (reference sequence). The CDR3 covers 15 residues. The CDR3 nucleotides are TGTGCCAGCAGCTTCGCTAGCGGGGACCAAGAGACCCAGTACTTC. Its protein product is CASSFASGDQETQYF.

In its sample, this clonotype was seen a few times. V usage is TRBV19 and J usage is TRBJ1-1; D possibly corresponds to TRBD1 (6 bases). From germline, CDR1 is LNHDA and CDR2 SQIVND (reference sequence). The CDR3 contains 16 residues. The V end lost 3 bases, the J end lost 4 bases, and 18 bases lay between the germline ends. In nucleotides, the CDR3 is TGTGCCAGTAGTATGCGGGGGGCGATTCTAGGCACTGAAGCTTTCTTT. Translation gives CASSMRGAILGTEAFF.

The chain combines TRBV19 with TRBJ2-1; the match to TRBD2 covers 13 bases. Per germline, CDR1 LNHDA and CDR2 SQIVND (reference sequence). J was trimmed by 9 bases and V by 9 bases; bases with no gene match: 5. This CDR3 region has 13 residues. The CDR3 sequence: CASKGTSGVEQFF. The CDR3 DNA reads TGTGCCAGCAAGGGGACTAGCGGGGTTGAGCAGTTCTTC.

In its sample, this clonotype was seen many times. The rearrangement joins TRBV19 to TRBJ1-1; no clear D gene. V lost 1 base and J 0 bases, leaving 9 bases between the germline ends. Germline assignment: CDR1 LNHDA and CDR2 SQIVND (reference sequence). This CDR3 region has 15 residues. CDR3 sequence (DNA): TGTGCCAGTAGTATAGGGGTCCCGCTGAACACTGAAGCTTTCTTT. This translates into CASSIGVPLNTEAFF.

This clonotype was recorded many times. CDR3 nucleotide sequence: TGTGCCTGGCTCCACAATGAGCAGTTCTTC. Protein sequence: CAWLHNEQFF. The chain couples TRBV30 to TRBJ2-1, with D hard to call. Trimming removed 5 bases from V and 5 bases from J, with 4 bases in between. The CDR3 is 10 amino acids. Germline V gives CDR1 GTSNPN, CDR2 SVGIG (reference sequence).

This clonotype is a singleton in its sample. This chain links TRBV2 with TRBJ2-7; D remains unclear. V lost 1 base to trimming and J lost 2 bases, with 9 bases between them. Germline V lookup: CDR1 SNHLY, CDR2 FYNNEI. CDR3 size: 14 residues. The CDR3 spells CASSEGAETYEQYF. The CDR3 region has the DNA TGTGCCAGCAGTGAAGGGGCCGAAACCTACGAGCAGTACTTC. Together with reference TRBV2 and TRBJ2-7, the CDR3 gives the full variable domain: EPEVTQTPSHQVTQMGQEVILRCVPISNHLYFYWYRQILGQKVEFLVSFYNNEISEKSEIFDDQFSVERPDGSNFTLKIRSTKLEDSAMYFCASSEGAETYEQYFGPGTRLTVT.

The rearrangement joins TRBV10-3 to TRBJ2-7; D perhaps matches TRBD1 (5 bases). The CDR3 consists of 14 residues. Trimming shortened V by 4 bases and J by 3 bases, and 13 bases separated the two germline ends. Germline-derived CDR1 and CDR2 are ENHRY and SYGVKD. The DNA for the CDR3 is TGTGCCATCAGTGTCCAGGGAAGCAACTACGAGCAGTACTTC. It translates to CAISVQGSNYEQYF.